This T cell receptor (beta chain) stems from a study of CD8+ T cells in alopecia areata. Described treatment: oral pan-JAK inhibitor, 5-10 mg twice daily. As the sequencing template, cDNA was produced by extracting RNA and reverse transcribing it. Assay: immunoSEQ multiplex PCR; the TCRdb copy retains only in-frame clones and omits some. The profile shows more than 85,000 clones, about 58% of them singletons. Germline V gene lookup returns CDR1 MNHEY and CDR2 SVGAGI. CDR3 size: 16 residues. Deletions cut 0 bases from V and 1 base from J, with 11 bases between. V usage is TRBV6-5 and J usage is TRBJ2-3, with D hard to call. This sequence originates from a human donor with alopecia areata. Sequencing used CD8+ T cells sorted from blood, obtained at week 4, from a patient treated with tofacitinib. This CDR3 reads CASSYSIRSGTDTQYF. The CDR3 DNA sequence: TGTGCCAGCAGTTACTCGATCCGGTCCGGCACAGATACGCAGTATTTT.